Below are 13 T cell receptor beta chains sequenced from a single sample in a study of blood T cells in healthy people across ages. Together with a sample-barcoded 5' primer, a J-beta primer mix was included in a second PCR lasting about 6 to 12 cycles. TCRdb ran MiXCR on the 5' RACE reads and lists one entry per CDR3 protein. The sample consists of more than 900,000 distinct CDR3 sequences, under 30% of them appearing once. These sequences were also reported in another study, on T cells of mothers and their children.

The sample comprised blood. The receptors here all came from a girl aged 2 to 9 in good health.

The chain couples TRBV28 to TRBJ2-7; D is ambiguous. CDR1 is MDHEN and CDR2 is SYDVKM in the germline V gene. The germline V and J ends were trimmed by 5 bases and 4 bases, with 15 bases remaining between them. This CDR3 region has 14 residues. The CDR3 sequence: CASSPPGRKYEQYF. Here the CDR3 DNA reads TGTGCCAGCAGTCCCCCGGGCAGAAAATACGAGCAGTACTTC.

This clonotype was counted only a few times. The CDR3 DNA sequence: TGTGCCAGCAACACGGACAGGGACCTCTACAATGAGCAGTTCTTC. This codes for CASNTDRDLYNEQFF. The chain couples TRBV28 to TRBJ2-1; TRBD1 matches 8 bases. Germline V gives CDR1 MDHEN, CDR2 SYDVKM. CDR3 length: 15 residues. J was trimmed by 3 bases and V by 7 bases; bases with no gene match: 8. Supplemented by reference TRBV28 and TRBJ2-1, the full variable domain reads DVKVTQSSRYLVKRTGEKVFLECVQDMDHENMFWYRQDPGLGLRLIYFSYDVKMKEKGDIPEGYSVSREKKERFSLILESASTNQTSMYLCASNTDRDLYNEQFFGPGTRLTVL.

The V call is TRBV25-1, the J call TRBJ2-3; no clear D. The V gene lost 5 bases and the J gene lost 4 bases, with 13 bases spanning the gap. CDR1 and CDR2 (germline): MGHDK, SYGVNS. The CDR3 contains 14 residues. Here the CDR3 DNA reads TGTGCCAGCAGTAGCAGGATGTCGCCAGATACGCAGTATTTT. Its translation: CASSSRMSPDTQYF.

Only a few counts were recorded for this clonotype. The rearrangement joins TRBV7-9 to TRBJ2-3; D is unclear. This CDR3 has 15 amino acids. The germline V gene encodes CDR1 SEHNR and CDR2 FQNEAQ (reference sequence). The V end was cut by 4 bases, the J end by 2 bases, with 13 bases between. CDR3 in DNA: TGTGCCAGCAGCTCCCCAGAGCGCCTCACAGATACGCAGTATTTT. As protein: CASSSPERLTDTQYF.

This sequence joins TRBV28 and TRBJ2-5; TRBD2 might be the D (5 bases). Germline V gene data show CDR1 as MDHEN and CDR2 as SYDVKM. V shed 6 bases and J shed 4 bases, with 12 bases lying between them. This CDR3 is 13 amino acids long. The CDR3 DNA is TGTGCCAGCAGACCCACTAGGCGAGAGACCCAGTACTTC. This gives the protein CASRPTRRETQYF.

This clonotype was counted a few times. The V call is TRBV12-3 or TRBV12-4, the J call TRBJ1-1; 8 bases agree with TRBD1. V shed 2 bases, J shed 3 bases, and the junction held 5 bases outside the gene matches. The CDR3 length is 15 residues. The CDR3 here is CASSLLGTGYTEAFF. CDR3 sequence (DNA): TGTGCCAGCAGTTTACTGGGGACAGGCTACACTGAAGCTTTCTTT.

There are many counts of this clonotype. The rearrangement links TRBV12-3 or TRBV12-4 to TRBJ1-5; unclear D gene. The CDR3 spans 14 residues. Trimming pared 6 bases from V and 0 bases from J, leaving 9 bases between. The CDR3 here is CASRPDASNQPQHF. The CDR3 DNA follows: TGTGCCAGCAGACCCGACGCTAGCAATCAGCCCCAGCATTTT.

The V call is TRBV12-5, the J call TRBJ2-1, with 8 bases matching TRBD1. The closer fit of TRBJ2-5 to the DNA end suggests the J call may be wrong. This CDR3 is built from 14 residues. The germline gives CDR1 LGHNT, CDR2 FRNRAP. CDR3 protein: CASGRTGPGETQYF. CDR3 sequence (DNA): TGTGCTAGTGGCCGGACAGGGCCGGGGGAGACCCAGTACTTC.

This clonotype showed up just a few times. The chain carries TRBV7-2 and TRBJ2-7; D possibly corresponds to TRBD2 (6 bases). The CDR3 runs 15 residues. V gave up 3 bases and J gave up 1 base, with 13 bases separating them. Germline lookup yields CDR1 SGHTA and CDR2 FQGNSA. The CDR3 DNA follows: TGTGCCAGCAGCTTGGAGGGCCTGGATTCCTACGAGCAGTACTTC. This codes for CASSLEGLDSYEQYF.

As DNA, the CDR3 is TGTGCCAGCAGCTTAACCAGGTGTAGTGAAAAACTGTTTTTT. Its translation: CASSLTRCSEKLFF. The chain uses TRBV11-2 and TRBJ1-4; no clear D gene. Germline assignment: CDR1 SGHAT and CDR2 FQNNGV. This CDR3 has 14 amino acids. The germline V and J ends were trimmed by 2 bases and 7 bases, with 11 bases remaining between them. Supplemented by reference TRBV11-2 and TRBJ1-4, the full variable domain reads EAGVAQSPRYKIIEKRQSVAFWCNPISGHATLYWYQQILGQGPKLLIQFQNNGVVDDSQLPKDRFSAERLKGVDSTLKIQPAKLEDSAVYLCASSLTRCSEKLFFGSGTQLSVL.

The J gene is TRBJ2-1, the V gene TRBV29-1; D is undetermined. This CDR3 contains 12 residues. The germline CDR1 and CDR2 sequences are SQVTM and ANQGSEA. V was shortened by 7 bases and J by 7 bases, with 14 bases between the two germline ends. CDR3 loop: CSALTTENEQFF. CDR3 DNA sequence: TGCAGCGCCTTAACTACGGAAAATGAGCAGTTCTTC.

This chain connects TRBV9 to TRBJ1-5, with D uncertain. V was trimmed by 3 bases and J by 1 base, leaving 8 bases between them. CDR3 length: 14 amino acids. Germline V gene lookup returns CDR1 SGDLS and CDR2 YYNGEE. The CDR3 spells CASSDQGSNQPQHF. The DNA for the CDR3 is TGTGCCAGCAGCGACCAAGGGAGCAATCAGCCCCAGCATTTT.

This clonotype occurred once. This rearrangement joins TRBV20-1 to TRBJ2-7, with TRBD1 as a possible D gene (6 bases). This CDR3 has 13 residues. Per the germline V gene, CDR1 is DFQATT and CDR2 is SNEGSKA (reference sequence). The CDR3 DNA reads TGCGGGATCTTACAGGGACGCGGACACGAGCAGTACTTC. Residues: CGILQGRGHEQYF.